This T cell receptor beta chain was sequenced for a study of fetal regulatory T cell absence and autoimmunity. In the study overall: Exocrine pancreas autoimmunity occurred in IPEX patients lacking clinical diabetes.

Details on this clone: What it binds is not known.

Study observations and caveats: Cord blood and pancreas showed broadly similar TRB gene family usage. Pancreas TCRs were oligoclonally enriched versus cord blood, some clones over 95-fold.

The assay was run at survey level. The protocol was immunoSEQ multiplex PCR, while the TCRdb copy is restricted to in-frame clones and leaves out a portion. Of roughly 95,000 clones in the sample, roughly 78% were seen once. Germline lookup yields CDR1 LNHDA and CDR2 SQIVND (reference sequence). The CDR3 runs to 14 residues. V dropped 6 bases and J dropped 4; count of bases not matched to a gene: 8. This TCR was recovered from a male donor with IPEX syndrome. This chain connects TRBV19 to TRBJ1-2; 7 bases are shared with TRBD1. Sequencing was performed on pancreas tissue. DNA of the CDR3: TGTGCCAGTAGCCCGGGACAGCTATCCTATGGCTACACCTTC. It yields the protein CASSPGQLSYGYTF.